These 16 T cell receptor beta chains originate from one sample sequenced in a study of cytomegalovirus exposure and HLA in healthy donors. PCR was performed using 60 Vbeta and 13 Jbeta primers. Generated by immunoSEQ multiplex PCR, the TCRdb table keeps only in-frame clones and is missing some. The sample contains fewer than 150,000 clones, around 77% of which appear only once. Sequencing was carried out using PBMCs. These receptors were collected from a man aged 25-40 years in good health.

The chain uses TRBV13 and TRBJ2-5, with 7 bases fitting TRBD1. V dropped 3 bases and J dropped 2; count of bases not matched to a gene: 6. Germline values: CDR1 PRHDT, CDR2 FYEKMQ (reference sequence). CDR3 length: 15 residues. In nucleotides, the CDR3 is TGTGCCAGCAGCTTCTTTCGACAGGGTCAAGAGACCCAGTACTTC. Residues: CASSFFRQGQETQYF.

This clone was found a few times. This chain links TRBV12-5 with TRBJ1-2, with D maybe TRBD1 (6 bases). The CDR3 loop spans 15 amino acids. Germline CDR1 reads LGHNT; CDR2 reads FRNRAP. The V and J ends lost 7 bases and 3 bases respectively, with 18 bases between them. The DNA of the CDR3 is TGTGCTAGTGCCGCACAGGGAAGCGCCCACTATGGCTACACCTTC. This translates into CASAAQGSAHYGYTF.

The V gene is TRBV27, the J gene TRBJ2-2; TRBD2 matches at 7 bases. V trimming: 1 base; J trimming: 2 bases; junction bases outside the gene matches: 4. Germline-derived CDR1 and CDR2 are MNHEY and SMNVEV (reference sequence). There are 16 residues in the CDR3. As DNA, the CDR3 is TGTGCCAGCAGTTTATGGGGGGGTATCAACACCGGGGAGCTGTTTTTT. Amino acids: CASSLWGGINTGELFF.

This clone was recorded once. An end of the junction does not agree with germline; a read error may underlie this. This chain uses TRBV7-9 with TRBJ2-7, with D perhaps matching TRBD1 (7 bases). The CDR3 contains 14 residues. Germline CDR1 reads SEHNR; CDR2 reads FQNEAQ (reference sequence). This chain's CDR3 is CSSSQGGYPHEQYF. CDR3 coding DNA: TGTTCCAGCAGCCAGGGGGGTTACCCCCACGAGCAGTACTTC.

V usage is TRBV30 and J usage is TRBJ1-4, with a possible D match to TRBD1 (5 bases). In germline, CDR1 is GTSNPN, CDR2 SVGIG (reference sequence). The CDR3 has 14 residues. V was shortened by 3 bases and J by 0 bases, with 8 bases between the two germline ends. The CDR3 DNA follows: TGTGCCTGGAGGGGGGGTGCAACTAATGAAAAACTGTTTTTT. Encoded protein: CAWRGGATNEKLFF. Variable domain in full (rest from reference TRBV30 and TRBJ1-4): SQTIHQWPATLVQPVGSPLSLECTVEGTSNPNLYWYRQAAGRGLQLLFYSVGIGQISSEVPQNLSASRPQDRQFILSSKKLLLSDSGFYLCAWRGGATNEKLFFGSGTQLSVL.

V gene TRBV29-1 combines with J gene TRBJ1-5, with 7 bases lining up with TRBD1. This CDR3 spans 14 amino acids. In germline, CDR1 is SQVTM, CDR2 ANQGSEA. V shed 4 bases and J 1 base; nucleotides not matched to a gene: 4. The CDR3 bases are TGCAGCGTTGGTACAGGGGAAAGCAATCAGCCCCAGCATTTT. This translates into CSVGTGESNQPQHF. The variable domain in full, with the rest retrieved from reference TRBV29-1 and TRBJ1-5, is SAVISQKPSRDICQRGTSLTIQCQVDSQVTMMFWYRQQPGQSLTLIATANQGSEATYESGFVIDKFPISRPNLTFSTLTVSNMSPEDSSIYLCSVGTGESNQPQHFGDGTRLSIL.

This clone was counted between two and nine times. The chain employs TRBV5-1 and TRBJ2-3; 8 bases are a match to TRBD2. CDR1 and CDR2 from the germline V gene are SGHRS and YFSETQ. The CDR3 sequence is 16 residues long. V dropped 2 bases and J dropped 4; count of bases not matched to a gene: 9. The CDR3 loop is CASSLARSGRADTQYF. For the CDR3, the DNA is TGCGCCAGCAGCTTAGCGCGGAGCGGGAGAGCAGATACGCAGTATTTT. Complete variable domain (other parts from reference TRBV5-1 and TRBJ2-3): KAGVTQTPRYLIKTRGQQVTLSCSPISGHRSVSWYQQTPGQGLQFLFEYFSETQRNKGNFPGRFSGRQFSNSRSEMNVSTLELGDSALYLCASSLARSGRADTQYFGPGTRLTVL.

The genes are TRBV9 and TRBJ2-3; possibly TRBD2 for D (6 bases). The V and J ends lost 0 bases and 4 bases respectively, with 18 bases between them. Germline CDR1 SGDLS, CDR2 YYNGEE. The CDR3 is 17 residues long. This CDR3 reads CASSVGGGGMGSDTQYF. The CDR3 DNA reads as TGTGCCAGCAGCGTAGGAGGAGGCGGGATGGGTTCAGATACGCAGTATTTT.

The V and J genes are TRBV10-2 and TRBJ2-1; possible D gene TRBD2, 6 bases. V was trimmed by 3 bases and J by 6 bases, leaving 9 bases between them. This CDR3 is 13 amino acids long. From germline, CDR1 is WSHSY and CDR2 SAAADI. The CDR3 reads CASSDWGGNEQFF. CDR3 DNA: TGCGCCAGCAGTGATTGGGGAGGCAATGAGCAGTTCTTC.

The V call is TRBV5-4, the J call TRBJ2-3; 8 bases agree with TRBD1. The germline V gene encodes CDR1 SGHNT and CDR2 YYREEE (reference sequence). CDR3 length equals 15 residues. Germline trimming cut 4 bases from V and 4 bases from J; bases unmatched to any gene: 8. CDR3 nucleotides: TGTGCCAGCAGCACGGGACAGGCCCTGTCAGATACGCAGTATTTT. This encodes CASSTGQALSDTQYF.

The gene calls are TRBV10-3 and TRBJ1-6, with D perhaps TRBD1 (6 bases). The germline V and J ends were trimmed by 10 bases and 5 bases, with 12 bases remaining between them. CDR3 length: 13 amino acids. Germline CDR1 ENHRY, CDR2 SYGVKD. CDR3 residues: CATRTENNSPLHF. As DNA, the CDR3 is TGTGCCACCCGGACAGAGAATAATTCACCCCTCCACTTT.

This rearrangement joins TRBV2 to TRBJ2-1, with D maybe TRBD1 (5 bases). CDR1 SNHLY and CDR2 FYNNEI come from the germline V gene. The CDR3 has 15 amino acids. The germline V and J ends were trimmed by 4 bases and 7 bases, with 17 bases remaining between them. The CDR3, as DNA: TGTGCCAGCAGTGTCCGGCAGGGTACTTGGAATGAGCAGTTCTTC. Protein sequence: CASSVRQGTWNEQFF. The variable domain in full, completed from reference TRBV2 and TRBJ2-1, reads EPEVTQTPSHQVTQMGQEVILRCVPISNHLYFYWYRQILGQKVEFLVSFYNNEISEKSEIFDDQFSVERPDGSNFTLKIRSTKLEDSAMYFCASSVRQGTWNEQFFGPGTRLTVL.

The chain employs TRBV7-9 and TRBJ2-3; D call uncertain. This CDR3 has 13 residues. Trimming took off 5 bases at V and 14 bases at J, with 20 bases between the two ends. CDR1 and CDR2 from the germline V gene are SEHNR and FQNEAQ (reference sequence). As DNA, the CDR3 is TGTGCCAGCAGCGTAAACGAGGTGTCTCTGCTGTATTTT. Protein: CASSVNEVSLLYF.

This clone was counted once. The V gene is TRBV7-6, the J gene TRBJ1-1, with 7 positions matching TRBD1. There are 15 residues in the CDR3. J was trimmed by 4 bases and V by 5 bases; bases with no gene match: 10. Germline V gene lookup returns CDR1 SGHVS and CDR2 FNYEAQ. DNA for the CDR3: TGTGCCAGCAGCGTGCGACCGACAGGGTTCACTGAAGCTTTCTTT. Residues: CASSVRPTGFTEAFF.

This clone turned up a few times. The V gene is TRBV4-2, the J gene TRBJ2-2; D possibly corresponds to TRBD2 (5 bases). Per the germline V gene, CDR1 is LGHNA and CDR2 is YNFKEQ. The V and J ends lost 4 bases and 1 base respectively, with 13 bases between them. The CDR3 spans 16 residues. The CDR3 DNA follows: TGTGCCAGCAGCCCCCCGAGCCGGGAGAACACCGGGGAGCTGTTTTTT. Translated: CASSPPSRENTGELFF.

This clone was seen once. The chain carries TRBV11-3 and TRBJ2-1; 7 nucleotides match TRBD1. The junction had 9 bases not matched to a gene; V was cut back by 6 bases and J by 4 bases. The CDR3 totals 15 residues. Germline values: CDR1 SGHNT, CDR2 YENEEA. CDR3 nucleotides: TGTGCCAGCAGTCCCCGGGACAGCATTTACAATGAGCAGTTCTTC. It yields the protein CASSPRDSIYNEQFF.